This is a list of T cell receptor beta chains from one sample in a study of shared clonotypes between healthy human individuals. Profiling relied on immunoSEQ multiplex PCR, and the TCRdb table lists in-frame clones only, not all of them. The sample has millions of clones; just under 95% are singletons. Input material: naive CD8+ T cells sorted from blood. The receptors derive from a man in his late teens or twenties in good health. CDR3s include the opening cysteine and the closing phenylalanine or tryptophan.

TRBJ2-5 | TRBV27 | CASSPFGGRAGETQYF
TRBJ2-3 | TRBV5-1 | CASGYTDTQYF
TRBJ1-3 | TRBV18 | CASSPVGFSGNTIYF
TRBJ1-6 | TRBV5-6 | CASSLCSPLHF
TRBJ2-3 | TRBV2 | CASGLRDRGQVDTQYF
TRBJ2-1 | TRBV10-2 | CASSESRLYNEQFF
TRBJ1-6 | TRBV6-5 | CASSPVGGDSPLHF
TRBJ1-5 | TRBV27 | CASSSRTGGGQPQHF
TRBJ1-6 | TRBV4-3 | CASSLTWANNSPLHF
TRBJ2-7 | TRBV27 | CASSATIEGRYEQYF
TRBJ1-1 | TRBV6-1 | CASTLTGNTEAFF
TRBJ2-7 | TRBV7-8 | CASSALQGTTSYEQYF
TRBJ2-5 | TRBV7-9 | CASSGPVRTSGSQETQYF
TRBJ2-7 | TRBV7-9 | CASSLGGHEQYF
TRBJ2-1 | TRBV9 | CASSPGQGAWDEQFF
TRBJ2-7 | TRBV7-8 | CASGQGPPSSYEQYF
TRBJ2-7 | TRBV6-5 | CASREQGIYEQYF
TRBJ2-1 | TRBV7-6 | CASSLGEGQGWQFF
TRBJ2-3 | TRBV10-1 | CASSLGFNTDTQYF
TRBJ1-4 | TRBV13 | CASSPIQGATNEKLFF
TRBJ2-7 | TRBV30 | CAWSVNAYEQYF
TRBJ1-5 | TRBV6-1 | CASSEPAFLRGFDQPQHF
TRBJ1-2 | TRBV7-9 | CASSLTVRGQKSNYGYTF
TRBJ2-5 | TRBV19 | CASSVGTPRGETQYF
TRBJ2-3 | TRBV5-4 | CASSFSGGPDTQYF
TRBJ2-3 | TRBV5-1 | CASSLGPGSPNTDTQYF
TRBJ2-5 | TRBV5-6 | CASSLFQWRERGETQYF
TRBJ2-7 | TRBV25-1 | CASRDPSSYEQYF
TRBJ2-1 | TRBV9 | CASSTRQGGNNEQFF
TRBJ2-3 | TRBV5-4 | CASSFRGLGTDTQYF
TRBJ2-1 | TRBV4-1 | CASSQPYNEQFF
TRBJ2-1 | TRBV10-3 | CAISESKSKTGGRYEQFF
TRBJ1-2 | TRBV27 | CASSLSSPLGADGYTF
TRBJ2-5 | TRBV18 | CASSLTDTQETQYF
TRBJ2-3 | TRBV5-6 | CASSLNLAGSTDTQYF
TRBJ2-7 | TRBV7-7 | CASSFRQGYEQYF
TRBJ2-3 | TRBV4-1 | CASSQDSSGSTDTQYF
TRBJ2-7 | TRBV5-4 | CASSAGQGTYEQYF
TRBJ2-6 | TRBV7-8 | CASSSRTGHSGANVLTF
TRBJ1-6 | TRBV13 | CASSQGLLASYNSPLHF
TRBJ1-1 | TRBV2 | CASGGGMNTEAFF
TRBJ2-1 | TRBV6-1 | CASSVEQGAWDNEQFF
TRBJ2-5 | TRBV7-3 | CASSLGTGGQETQYF
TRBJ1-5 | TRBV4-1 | CASSQDLGWQPQHF
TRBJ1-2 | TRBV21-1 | CASSTRTGEGFGYTF
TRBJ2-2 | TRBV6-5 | CASSYSGGEGPGELFF
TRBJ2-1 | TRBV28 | CASSFWSTLGLRPGTYNEQFF
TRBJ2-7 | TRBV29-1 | CSVEVGPYEQYF
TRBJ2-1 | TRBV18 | CASSPPLSTGRYNEQFF
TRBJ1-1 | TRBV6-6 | CASTPGGAFF
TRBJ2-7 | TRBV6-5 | CASSYSTASGADEQYF
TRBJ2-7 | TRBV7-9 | CASSLGGTGPLYEQYF
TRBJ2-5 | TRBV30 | CAWSSGGYQETQYF
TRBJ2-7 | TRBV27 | CASSMGTGYEQYF
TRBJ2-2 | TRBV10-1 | CASSDHYTGELFF